This T cell receptor beta chain was profiled in a study of T cells after yellow fever vaccination. Regarding the study as a whole: Abundant bulk-population clonotypes could contaminate the FACS-sorted repertoires. The secondary response peaked faster, at day 5 versus 15, but was weaker. In post-booster samples, most primary-vaccination clones reappeared (approximately 96% CD4, 70% to 90% CD8). A minor fraction of clonotypes spanned both CD4 and CD8 compartments.

This clonotype was observed a few times. Its target is unknown. The CDR3 spans 15 residues. In germline, CDR1 is DFQATT, CDR2 SNEGSKA (reference sequence). The V segment lost 6 bases and the J segment 4 bases; nucleotides outside the gene matches: 12. TCRdb recomputed calls from the 5' RACE reads with MiXCR, one row per CDR3 protein. The sample holds about 230,000 distinct CDR3 sequences, 6% to 8% seen once. The material was CD4+ T cells sorted from PBMCs, obtained on the day of the yellow fever booster vaccination. The chain couples TRBV20-1 to TRBJ2-3; TRBD2 matches at 8 bases. This receptor was identified in a young man who received the YFV17D yellow fever vaccine. CDR3 DNA: TGCAGTGCACCTCCTGGAGGCGGGAGGCCAGATACGCAGTATTTT. Its translation is CSAPPGGGRPDTQYF.